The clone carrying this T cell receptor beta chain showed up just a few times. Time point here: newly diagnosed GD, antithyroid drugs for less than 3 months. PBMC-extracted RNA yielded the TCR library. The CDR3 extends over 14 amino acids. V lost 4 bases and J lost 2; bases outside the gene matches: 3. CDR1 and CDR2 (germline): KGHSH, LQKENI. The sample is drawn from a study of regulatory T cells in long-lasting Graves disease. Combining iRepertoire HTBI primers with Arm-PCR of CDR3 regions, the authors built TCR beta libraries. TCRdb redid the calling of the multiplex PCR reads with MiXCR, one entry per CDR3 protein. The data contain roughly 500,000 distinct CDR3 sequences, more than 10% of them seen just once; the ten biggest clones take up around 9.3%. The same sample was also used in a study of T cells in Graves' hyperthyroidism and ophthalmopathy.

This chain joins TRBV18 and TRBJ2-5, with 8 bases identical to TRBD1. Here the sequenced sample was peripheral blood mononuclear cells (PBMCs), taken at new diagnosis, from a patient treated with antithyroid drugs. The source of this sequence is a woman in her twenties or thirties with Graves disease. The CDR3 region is CASSQGQAQETQYF. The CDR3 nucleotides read TGTGCCAGCTCACAGGGACAGGCTCAAGAGACCCAGTACTTC.